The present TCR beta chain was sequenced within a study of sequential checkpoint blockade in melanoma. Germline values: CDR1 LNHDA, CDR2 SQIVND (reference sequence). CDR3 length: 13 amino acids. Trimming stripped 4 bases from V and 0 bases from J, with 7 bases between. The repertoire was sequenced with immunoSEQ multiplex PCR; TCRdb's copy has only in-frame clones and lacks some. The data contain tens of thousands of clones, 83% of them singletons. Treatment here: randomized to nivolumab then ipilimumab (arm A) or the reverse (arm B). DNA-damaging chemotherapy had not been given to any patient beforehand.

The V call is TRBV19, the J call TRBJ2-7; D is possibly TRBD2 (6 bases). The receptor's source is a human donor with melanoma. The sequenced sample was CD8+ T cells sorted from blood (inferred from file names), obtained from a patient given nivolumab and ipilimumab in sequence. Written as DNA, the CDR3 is TGTGCCAGTAGTACCGGGAGCTCCTACGAGCAGTACTTC. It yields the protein CASSTGSSYEQYF.